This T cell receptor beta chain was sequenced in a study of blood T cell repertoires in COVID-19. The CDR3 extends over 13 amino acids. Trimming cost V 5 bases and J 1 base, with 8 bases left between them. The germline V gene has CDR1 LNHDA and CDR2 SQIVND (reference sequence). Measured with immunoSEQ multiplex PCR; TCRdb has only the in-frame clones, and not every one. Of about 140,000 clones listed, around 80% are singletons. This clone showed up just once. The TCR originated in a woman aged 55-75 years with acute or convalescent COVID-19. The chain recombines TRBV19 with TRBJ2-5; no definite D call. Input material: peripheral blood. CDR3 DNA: TGTGCCAGTAGTTCGACACGCCAAGAGACCCAGTACTTC. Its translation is CASSSTRQETQYF.